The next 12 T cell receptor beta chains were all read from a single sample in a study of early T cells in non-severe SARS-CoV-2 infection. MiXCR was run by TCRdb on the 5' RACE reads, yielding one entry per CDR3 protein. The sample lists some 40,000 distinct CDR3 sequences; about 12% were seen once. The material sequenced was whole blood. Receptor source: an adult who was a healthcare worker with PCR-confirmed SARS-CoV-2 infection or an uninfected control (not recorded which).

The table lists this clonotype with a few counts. CDR3 region: CASSLSITGELFF. The CDR3 DNA follows: TGCGCCAGCAGCTTGAGCATCACCGGGGAGCTGTTTTTT. This chain joins TRBV5-1 and TRBJ2-2; D is unclear. Germline V lookup: CDR1 SGHRS, CDR2 YFSETQ. V was pared by 1 base and J by 4 bases, with 5 bases between. This CDR3 has 13 residues.

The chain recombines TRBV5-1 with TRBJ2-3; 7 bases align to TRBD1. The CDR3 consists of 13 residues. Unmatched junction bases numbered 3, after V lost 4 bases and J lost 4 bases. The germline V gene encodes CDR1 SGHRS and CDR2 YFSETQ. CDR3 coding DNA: TGCGCCAGCAGCATGGGACAGTCAGATACGCAGTATTTT. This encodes CASSMGQSDTQYF.

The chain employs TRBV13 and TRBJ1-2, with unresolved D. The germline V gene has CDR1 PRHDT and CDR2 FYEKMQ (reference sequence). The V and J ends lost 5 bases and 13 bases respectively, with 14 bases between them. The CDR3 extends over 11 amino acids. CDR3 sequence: CASSQGGTLTF. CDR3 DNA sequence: TGTGCCAGCAGCCAAGGCGGTACTCTCACCTTC.

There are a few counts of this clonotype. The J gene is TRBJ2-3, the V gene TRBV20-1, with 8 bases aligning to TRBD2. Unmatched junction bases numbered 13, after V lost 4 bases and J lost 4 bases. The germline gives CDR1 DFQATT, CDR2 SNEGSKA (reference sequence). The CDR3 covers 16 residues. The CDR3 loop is CSANPVVAGTPDTQYF. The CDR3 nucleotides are TGCAGTGCTAATCCGGTGGTAGCGGGGACCCCAGATACGCAGTATTTT.

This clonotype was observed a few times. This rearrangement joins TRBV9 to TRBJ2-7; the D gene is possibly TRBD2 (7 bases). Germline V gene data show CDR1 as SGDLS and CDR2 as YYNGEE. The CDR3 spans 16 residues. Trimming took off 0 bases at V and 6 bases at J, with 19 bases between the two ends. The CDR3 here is CASSVAGGGAHPEQYF. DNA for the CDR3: TGTGCCAGCAGCGTAGCTGGGGGGGGCGCCCATCCCGAGCAGTACTTC.

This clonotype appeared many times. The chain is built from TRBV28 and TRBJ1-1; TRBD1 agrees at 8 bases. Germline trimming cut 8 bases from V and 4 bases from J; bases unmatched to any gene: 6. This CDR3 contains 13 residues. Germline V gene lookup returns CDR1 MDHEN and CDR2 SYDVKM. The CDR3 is CASYGTGGTEAFF. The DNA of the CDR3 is TGTGCCAGCTACGGGACAGGCGGCACTGAAGCTTTCTTT.

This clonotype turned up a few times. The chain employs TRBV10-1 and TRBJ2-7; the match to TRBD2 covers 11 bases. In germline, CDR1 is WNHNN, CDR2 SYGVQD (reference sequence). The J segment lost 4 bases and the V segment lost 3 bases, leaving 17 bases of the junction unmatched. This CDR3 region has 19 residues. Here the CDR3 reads CASSDHTSTGTSGKYEQYF. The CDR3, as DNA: TGCGCCAGCAGTGACCACACTTCCACCGGGACTAGCGGAAAATACGAGCAGTACTTC.

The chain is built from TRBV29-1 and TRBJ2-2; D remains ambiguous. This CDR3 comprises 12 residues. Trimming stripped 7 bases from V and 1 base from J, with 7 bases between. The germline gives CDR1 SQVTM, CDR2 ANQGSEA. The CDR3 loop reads CSGGLNTGELFF. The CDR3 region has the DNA TGCAGCGGTGGGCTGAACACCGGGGAGCTGTTTTTT.

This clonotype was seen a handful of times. CDR3 region: CAIRGSGPAFF. The CDR3 coding sequence is TGTGCCATCAGGGGGAGCGGGCCAGCTTTCTTT. The chain couples TRBV10-3 to TRBJ1-1; the D is unclear. CDR3 size: 11 residues. Germline-derived CDR1 and CDR2 are ENHRY and SYGVKD. V was trimmed by 6 bases and J by 10 bases, leaving 12 bases between them.

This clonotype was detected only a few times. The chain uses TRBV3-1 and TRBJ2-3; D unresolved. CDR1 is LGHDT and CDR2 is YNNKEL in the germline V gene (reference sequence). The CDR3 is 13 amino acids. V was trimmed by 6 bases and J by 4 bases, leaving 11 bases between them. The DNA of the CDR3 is TGTGCCAGCAGACCCCCCTCGGCAGATACGCAGTATTTT. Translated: CASRPPSADTQYF.

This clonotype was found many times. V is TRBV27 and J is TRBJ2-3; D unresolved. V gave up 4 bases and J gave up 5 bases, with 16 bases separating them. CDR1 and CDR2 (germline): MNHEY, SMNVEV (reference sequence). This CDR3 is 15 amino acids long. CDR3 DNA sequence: TGTGCCAGCAGTTCCACAAAAGACCCAGGAGATACGCAGTATTTT. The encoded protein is CASSSTKDPGDTQYF.

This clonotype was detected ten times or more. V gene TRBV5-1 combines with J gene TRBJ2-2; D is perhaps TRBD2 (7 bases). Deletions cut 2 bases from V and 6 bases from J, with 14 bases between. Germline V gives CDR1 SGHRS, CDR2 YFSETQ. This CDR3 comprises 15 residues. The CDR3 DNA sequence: TGCGCCAGCAGCTTCGGGGGGCGCGGGTCCGGGGAGCTGTTTTTT. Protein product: CASSFGGRGSGELFF.